Given below is one T cell receptor beta chain in context. Its antigen is not known. The sample belongs to a study of shared clonotypes between healthy human individuals. Produced via immunoSEQ multiplex PCR; TCRdb's table is partial and in-frame only. The sample contains fewer than 1 million clones, about 96% of which appear only once. Study results and limitations: Naive subsets usually exceeded memory subsets in estimated richness.

The CDR3 runs to 17 residues. The ends lost 2 bases at V and 0 bases at J; junction bases unmatched: 11. The germline CDR1 and CDR2 sequences are SGHRS and YFSETQ. It was CD45RO-negative cells, positively selected for CCR7, that made up naive CD8 cells, with terminally differentiated effector memory CD45RA+ cells excluded. Donors, without exception, were Caucasian adults residing in Nashville, Tennessee. The receptor's source is a man aged 25 to 40 in good health. Material: naive CD8+ T cells sorted from blood. The V call is TRBV5-1, the J call TRBJ2-7, with TRBD2 matching 7 bases. The DNA of the CDR3 is TGCGCCAGCAGCTTAATCTCTAGCGGTTCAATCTCCTACGAGCAGTACTTC. This gives the protein CASSLISSGSISYEQYF. Looking up the rest from reference TRBV5-1 and TRBJ2-7 gives the full variable domain: KAGVTQTPRYLIKTRGQQVTLSCSPISGHRSVSWYQQTPGQGLQFLFEYFSETQRNKGNFPGRFSGRQFSNSRSEMNVSTLELGDSALYLCASSLISSGSISYEQYFGPGTRLTVT.